This record covers a single T cell receptor (beta chain). This entry belongs to a study of T cells in Graves' hyperthyroidism and ophthalmopathy. Amplified regions were TCR beta CDR3 sequences from RNA transcripts. Primed by the HTBI set, a first-round RT-PCR was run on the TCR CDR3. Each CDR3 protein gets one entry after TCRdb re-called the multiplex PCR reads with MiXCR. This sample has over 650,000 distinct CDR3 sequences, with about 16% found just once. Trimming shortened V by 4 bases and J by 5 bases, and 11 bases separated the two germline ends. Germline loops: CDR1 WNHNN, CDR2 SYGVQD (reference sequence). This CDR3 has 13 amino acids.

V and J are TRBV10-1 and TRBJ2-5; D unclear. Sequencing was done on a sample of blood. This receptor was taken from a young man with Graves' hyperthyroidism. CDR3 in amino acids: CASSVSPWETQYF. In DNA, the CDR3 is TGCGCCAGCAGTGTATCCCCCTGGGAGACCCAGTACTTC.